This TCR beta chain came from a study of cytomegalovirus exposure and HLA in healthy donors. Study overall: Counted in an early data release were roughly 81 million unique TCRs from HLA-typed donors. Findings of the study overall: Clonal expansion, a later analysis showed, was greater in HLA-associated TCR beta chains than in equally common others. A later look showed TCR association rates differing by HLA locus, highest for DRB1 and lowest for HLA-C. One variant, a missense change in DCLRE1C, was linked in a later analysis to TCR beta V- and J-gene trimming.

The PCR made use of 60 Vbeta and 13 Jbeta primers. Assay used: immunoSEQ multiplex PCR; TCRdb lists only in-frame clones, some missing. This repertoire shows some 120,000 clones, 82% found once; its top ten account for roughly 1.5%. The CDR3 totals 15 residues. Looked up from germline, CDR1 is MNHNS and CDR2 is SASEGT. V was clipped by 4 bases and J by 7 bases; unmatched bases: 7. Comment on this clone: Its antigen is unknown.

The clonotype was recovered from a woman aged 18-35 years in good health and CMV-seronegative. Sequenced input: PBMCs. The chain has TRBV6-1 and TRBJ2-2; 9 bases are a match to TRBD1. The CDR3 sequence: CASSARQGVGGELFF. DNA of the CDR3: TGTGCCAGCAGTGCCAGACAGGGGGTGGGCGGGGAGCTGTTTTTT.